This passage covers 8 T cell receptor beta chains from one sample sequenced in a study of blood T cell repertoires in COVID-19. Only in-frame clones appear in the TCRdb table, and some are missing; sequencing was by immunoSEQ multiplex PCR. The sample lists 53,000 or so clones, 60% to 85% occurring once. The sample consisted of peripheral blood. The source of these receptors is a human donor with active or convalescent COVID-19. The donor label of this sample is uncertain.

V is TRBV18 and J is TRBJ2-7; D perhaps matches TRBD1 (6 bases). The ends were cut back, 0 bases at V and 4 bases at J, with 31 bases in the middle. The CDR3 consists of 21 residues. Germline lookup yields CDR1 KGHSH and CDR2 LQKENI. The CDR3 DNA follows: TGTGCCAGCTCACCACCGGGGGCGTTACAGACTATGCAGGGTATAAAGTACGAGCAGTACTTC. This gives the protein CASSPPGALQTMQGIKYEQYF. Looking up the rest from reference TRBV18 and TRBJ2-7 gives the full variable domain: NAGVMQNPRHLVRRRGQEARLRCSPMKGHSHVYWYRQLPEEGLKFMVYLQKENIIDESGMPKERFSAEFPKEGPSILRIQQVVRGDSAAYFCASSPPGALQTMQGIKYEQYFGPGTRLTVT.

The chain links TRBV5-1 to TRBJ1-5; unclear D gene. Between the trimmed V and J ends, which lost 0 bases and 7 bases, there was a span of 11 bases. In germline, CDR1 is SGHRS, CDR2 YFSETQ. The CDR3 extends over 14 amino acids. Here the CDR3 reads CASSLGDGIQPQHF. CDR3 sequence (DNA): TGCGCCAGCAGCTTGGGTGACGGGATCCAGCCCCAGCATTTT.

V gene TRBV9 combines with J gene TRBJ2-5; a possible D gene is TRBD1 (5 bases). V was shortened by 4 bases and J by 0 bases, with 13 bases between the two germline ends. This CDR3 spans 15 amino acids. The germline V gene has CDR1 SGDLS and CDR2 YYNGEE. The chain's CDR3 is CASSPYGHDQETQYF. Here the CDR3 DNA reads TGTGCCAGCAGCCCATATGGACACGACCAAGAGACCCAGTACTTC.

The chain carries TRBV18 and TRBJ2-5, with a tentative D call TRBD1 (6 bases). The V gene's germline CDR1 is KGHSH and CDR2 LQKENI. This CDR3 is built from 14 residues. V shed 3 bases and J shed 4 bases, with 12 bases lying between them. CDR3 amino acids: CASSPANRAETQYF. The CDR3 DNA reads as TGTGCCAGCTCACCGGCCAACAGGGCAGAGACCCAGTACTTC.

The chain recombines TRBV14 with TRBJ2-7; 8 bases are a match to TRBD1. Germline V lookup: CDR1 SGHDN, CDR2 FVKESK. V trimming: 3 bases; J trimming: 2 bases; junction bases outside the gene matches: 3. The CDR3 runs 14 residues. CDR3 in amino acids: CASSHPTGAYEQYF. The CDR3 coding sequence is TGTGCCAGCAGCCACCCGACAGGGGCCTACGAGCAGTACTTC. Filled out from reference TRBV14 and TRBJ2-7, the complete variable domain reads EAGVTQFPSHSVIEKGQTVTLRCDPISGHDNLYWYRRVMGKEIKFLLHFVKESKQDESGMPNNRFLAERTGGTYSTLKVQPAELEDSGVYFCASSHPTGAYEQYFGPGTRLTVT.

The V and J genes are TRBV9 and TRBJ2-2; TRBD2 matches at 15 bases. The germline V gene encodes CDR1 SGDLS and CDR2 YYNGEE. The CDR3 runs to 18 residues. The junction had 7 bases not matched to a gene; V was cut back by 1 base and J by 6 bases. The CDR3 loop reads CASSVTGGLAGGAGELFF. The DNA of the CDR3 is TGTGCCAGCAGCGTAACTGGGGGACTAGCGGGAGGTGCCGGGGAGCTGTTTTTT. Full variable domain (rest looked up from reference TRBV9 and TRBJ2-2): DSGVTQTPKHLITATGQRVTLRCSPRSGDLSVYWYQQSLDQGLQFLIQYYNGEERAKGNILERFSAQQFPDLHSELNLSSLELGDSALYFCASSVTGGLAGGAGELFFGEGSRLTVL.

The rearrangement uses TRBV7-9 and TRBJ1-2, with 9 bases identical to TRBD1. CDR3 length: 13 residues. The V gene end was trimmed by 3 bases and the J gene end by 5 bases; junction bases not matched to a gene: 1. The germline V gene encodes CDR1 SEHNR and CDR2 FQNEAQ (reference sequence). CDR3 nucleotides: TGTGCCAGCAGCTTTGGGACAGGGTATGGCTACACCTTC. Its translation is CASSFGTGYGYTF.

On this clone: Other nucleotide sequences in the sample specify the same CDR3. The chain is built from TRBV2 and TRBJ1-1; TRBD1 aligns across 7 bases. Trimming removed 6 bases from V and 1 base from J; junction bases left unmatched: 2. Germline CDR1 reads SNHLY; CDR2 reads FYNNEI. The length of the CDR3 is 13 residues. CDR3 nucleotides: TGTGCCAGCAGCCAGGGGGAGAACACTGAAGCTTTCTTT. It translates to CASSQGENTEAFF.